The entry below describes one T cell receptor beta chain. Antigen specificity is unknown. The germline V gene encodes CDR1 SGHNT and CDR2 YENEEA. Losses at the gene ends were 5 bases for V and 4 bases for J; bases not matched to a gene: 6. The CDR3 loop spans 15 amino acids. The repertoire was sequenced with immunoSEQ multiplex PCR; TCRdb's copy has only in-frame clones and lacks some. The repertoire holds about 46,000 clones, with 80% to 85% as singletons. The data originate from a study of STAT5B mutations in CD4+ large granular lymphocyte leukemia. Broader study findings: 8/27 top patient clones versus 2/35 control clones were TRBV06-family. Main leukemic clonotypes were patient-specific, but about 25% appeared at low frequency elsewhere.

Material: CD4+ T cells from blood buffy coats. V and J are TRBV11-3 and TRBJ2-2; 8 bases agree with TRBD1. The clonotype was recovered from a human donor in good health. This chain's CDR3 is CASSTTGGITGELFF. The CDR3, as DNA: TGTGCCAGCAGCACCACAGGGGGTATCACCGGGGAGCTGTTTTTT.